Below, one TCR beta chain is given with its context. The antigen is unknown. Given a much more abundant clone one base away, this may be a read error. This record belongs to a study of molecular identifiers for immune sequencing clone quantification. Study-level points and caveats: In naive cells, under 1% of molecules belonged to clones above 20 RNA copies, against over 98% in effector cells.

TCRdb redid the calling of the PCR reads with MiXCR, one entry per CDR3 protein. The sample consists of hundreds of thousands of distinct CDR3 sequences, roughly a fifth of them appearing once. The clonotype comes from a human donor in good health. Some libraries in this study had Jurkat cell RNA spiked in. Sequencing was done on a sample of naive CD8+ T cells from blood, with Jurkat cell RNA spiked in. Subset: FACS-sorted CD8+CD4-CCR7+CD45RA+ naive T cells.

The CDR3 sequence: CASSSAGVRDTQYF. The CDR3 DNA follows: TGTGCCAGCAGCTCAGCGGGGGTGAGAGATACGCAGTATTTT. V usage is TRBV7-8 and J usage is TRBJ2-3; 8 bases map to TRBD2. Germline values: CDR1 SGHVS, CDR2 FQNEAQ. The CDR3 consists of 14 residues. The junction had 5 bases not matched to a gene; V was cut back by 4 bases and J by 5 bases.